This record covers a single TCR beta chain. Antigen specificity is unknown. TCRdb redid the calling of the RT-PCR reads with MiXCR, one entry per CDR3 protein. Of about 800,000 distinct CDR3 sequences in the sample, 21% were seen once. With 4 bases clipped from V and 4 bases from J, the junction kept 2 bases outside the gene matches. CDR1 and CDR2 from the germline V gene are SGHAT and FQDESV (reference sequence). This CDR3 is 14 amino acids long. The data are from a study of response to subunit inactivated influenza vaccine. Notes on the study in general: Authors suggested each seasonal influenza vaccination recruits few new T cells.

This clonotype originated in a man between 50 and 59 years old who received an inactivated influenza vaccine. The sample in question was PBMCs from blood, obtained less than 6 days after vaccination. V gene TRBV11-1 combines with J gene TRBJ2-2; TRBD2 aligns across 8 bases. CDR3 in amino acids: CASSYGTSTGELFF. The CDR3 nucleotides are TGTGCCAGCAGCTACGGGACTAGCACCGGGGAGCTGTTTTTT.